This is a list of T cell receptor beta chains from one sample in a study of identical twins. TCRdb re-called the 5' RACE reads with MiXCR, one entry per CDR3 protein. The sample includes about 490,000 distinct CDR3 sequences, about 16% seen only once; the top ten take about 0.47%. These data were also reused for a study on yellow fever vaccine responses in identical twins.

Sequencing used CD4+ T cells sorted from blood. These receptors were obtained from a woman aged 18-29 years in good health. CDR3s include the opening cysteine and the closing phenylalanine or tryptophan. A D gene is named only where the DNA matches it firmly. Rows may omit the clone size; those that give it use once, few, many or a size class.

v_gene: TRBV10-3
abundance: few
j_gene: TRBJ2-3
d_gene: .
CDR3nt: TGTGCCATCAATGCCTATAGCACAGATACGCAGTATTTT
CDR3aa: CAINAYSTDTQYF

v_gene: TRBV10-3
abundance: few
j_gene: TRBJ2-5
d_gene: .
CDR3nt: TGTGCCATCAGTGATGGGGTCGCGGAGACCCAGTACTTC
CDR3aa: CAISDGVAETQYF

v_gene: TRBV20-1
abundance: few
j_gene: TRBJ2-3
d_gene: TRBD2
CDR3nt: TGCAGTGCGGGAGGTTTTAGCGGGAGGGGCACAGATACGCAGTATTTT
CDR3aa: CSAGGFSGRGTDTQYF

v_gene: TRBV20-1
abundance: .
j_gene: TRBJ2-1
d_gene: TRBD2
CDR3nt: TGCAGTGCTAGAGACGGAAGGTTTTCGGGACTAGTGTCCCATGAGCAGTTCTTC
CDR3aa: CSARDGRFSGLVSHEQFF

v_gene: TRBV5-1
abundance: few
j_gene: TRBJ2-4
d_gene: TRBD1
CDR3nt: TGCGCCAGCAGGACAGGGGGCGCAGCCAAAAACATTCAGTACTTC
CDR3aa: CASRTGGAAKNIQYF

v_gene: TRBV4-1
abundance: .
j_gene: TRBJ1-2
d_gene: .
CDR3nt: TGCGCCAGCAGCCAAGTGGCCCGTCGCTACACCTTC
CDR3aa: CASSQVARRYTF

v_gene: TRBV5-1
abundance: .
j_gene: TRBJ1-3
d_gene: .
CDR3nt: TGCGCCAGCAGGGATGGACTGAGCACTGGAAACACCATATATTTT
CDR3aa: CASRDGLSTGNTIYF

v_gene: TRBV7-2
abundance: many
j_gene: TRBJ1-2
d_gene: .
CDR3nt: TGTGCCAGCAGCTTACAGGGACCCTATGGCTACACCTTC
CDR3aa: CASSLQGPYGYTF

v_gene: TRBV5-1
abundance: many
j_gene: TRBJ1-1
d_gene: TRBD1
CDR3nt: TGTGCCAGCAGTTTCGGGACAGCTAACACTGAAGCTTTCTTT
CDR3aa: CASSFGTANTEAFF

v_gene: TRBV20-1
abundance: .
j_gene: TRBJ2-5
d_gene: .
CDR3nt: TGCAGTGCTAGTAGTGGGTCAGAGACCCAGTACTTC
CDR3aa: CSASSGSETQYF

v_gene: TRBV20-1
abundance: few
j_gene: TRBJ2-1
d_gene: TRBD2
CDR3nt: TGCAGTGCTAGAGGGCTAGCGGGATCCAATGAGCAGTTCTTC
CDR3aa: CSARGLAGSNEQFF

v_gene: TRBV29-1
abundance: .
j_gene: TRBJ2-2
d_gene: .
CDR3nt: TGCAGCGTTGAAGGTTCGGGCCCGAACACCGGGGAGCTGTTTTTT
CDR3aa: CSVEGSGPNTGELFF

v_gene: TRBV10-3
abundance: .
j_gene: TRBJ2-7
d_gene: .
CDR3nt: TGTGCCATCAGTGACTCTTCGACCAAAGCGAACGAGCAGTACTTC
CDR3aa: CAISDSSTKANEQYF

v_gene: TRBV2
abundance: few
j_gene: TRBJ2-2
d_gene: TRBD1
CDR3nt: TGTGCCAGCTCGACAGGGACCGGGGAGCTGTTTTTT
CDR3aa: CASSTGTGELFF

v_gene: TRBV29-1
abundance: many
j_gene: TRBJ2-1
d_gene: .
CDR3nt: TGCAGCGCCGTATCCTCCGGGTCCCATGAGCAGTTCTTC
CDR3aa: CSAVSSGSHEQFF

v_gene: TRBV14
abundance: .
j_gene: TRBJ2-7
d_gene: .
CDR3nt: TGTGCCAGCAGCCAGTTTGCCGAGCAGTACTTC
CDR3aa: CASSQFAEQYF

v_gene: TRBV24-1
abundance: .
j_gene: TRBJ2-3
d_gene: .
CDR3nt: TGTGCCACCAGTGATTTTCCCCCGACAACAGATACGCAGTATTTT
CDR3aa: CATSDFPPTTDTQYF

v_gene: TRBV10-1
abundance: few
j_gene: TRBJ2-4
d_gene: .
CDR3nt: TGCGCCAGCAGCCGAGGGGCCTCGTCGGGCATTCAGTACTTC
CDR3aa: CASSRGASSGIQYF

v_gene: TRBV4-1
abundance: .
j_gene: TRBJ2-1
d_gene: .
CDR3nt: TGCGCCAGCAGCCCCCGGACCCCGGAGGGAAATGAGCAGTTCTTC
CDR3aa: CASSPRTPEGNEQFF

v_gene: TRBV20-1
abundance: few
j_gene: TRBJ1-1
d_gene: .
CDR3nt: TGCAGTGCTAGAGATGGAGGGCCAGGGAACACTGAAGCTTTCTTT
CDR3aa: CSARDGGPGNTEAFF

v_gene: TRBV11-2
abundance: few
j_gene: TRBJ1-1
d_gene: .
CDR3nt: TGTGCCAGCAGCAACCTAGCCAGGGCCCTCTTCACTGAAGCTTTCTTT
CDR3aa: CASSNLARALFTEAFF

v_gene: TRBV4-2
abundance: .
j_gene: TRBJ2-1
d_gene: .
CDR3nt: TGTGCCAGCAGCCAAGATCGGGCAGCCAACAATGAGCAGTTCTTC
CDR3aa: CASSQDRAANNEQFF

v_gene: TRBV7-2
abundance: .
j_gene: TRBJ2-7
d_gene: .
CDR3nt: TGTGCCAGCAGCTTAGTGGGTAGGGGCGAGCAGTACTTC
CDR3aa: CASSLVGRGEQYF

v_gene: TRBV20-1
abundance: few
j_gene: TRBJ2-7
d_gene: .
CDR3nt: TGCAGTGCTAGAGATCAGGACACCAAGGAGGGACACTTC
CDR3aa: CSARDQDTKEGHF

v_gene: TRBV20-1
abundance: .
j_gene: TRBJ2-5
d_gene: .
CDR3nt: TGCAGTGCTAGAGATGTGAGCGGACGCGCCCAAGAGACCCAGTACTTC
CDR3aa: CSARDVSGRAQETQYF

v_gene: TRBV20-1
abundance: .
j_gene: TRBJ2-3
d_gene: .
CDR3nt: TGCAGTGCCAAATCACCCGGGGATAGCACAGATACGCAGTATTTT
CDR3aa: CSAKSPGDSTDTQYF

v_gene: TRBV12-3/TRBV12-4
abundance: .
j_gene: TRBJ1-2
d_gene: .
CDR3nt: TGTGCCAGCAGTTTTGGGGGACGGGATGGCTACACCTTC
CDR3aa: CASSFGGRDGYTF

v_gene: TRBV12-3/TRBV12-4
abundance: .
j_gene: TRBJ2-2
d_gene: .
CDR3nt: TGTGCCAGCAGTTTAGGGACACCGAACACCGGGGAGCTGTTTTTT
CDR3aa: CASSLGTPNTGELFF

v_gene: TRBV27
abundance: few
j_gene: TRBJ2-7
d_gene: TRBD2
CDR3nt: TGTGCCAGCAGTTCGTGGACTAGCGGAGTAATGAACTACGAGCAGTACTTC
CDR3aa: CASSSWTSGVMNYEQYF

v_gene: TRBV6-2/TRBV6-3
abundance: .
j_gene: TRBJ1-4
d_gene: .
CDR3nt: TGTGCCAGCAGTTACGGGGGGCTTGGAGAAAAACTGTTTTTT
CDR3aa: CASSYGGLGEKLFF

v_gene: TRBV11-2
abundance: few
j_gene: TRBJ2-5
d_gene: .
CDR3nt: TGTGCCAGCAGCTTTGATCGAAGGGAGACCCAGTACTTC
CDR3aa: CASSFDRRETQYF

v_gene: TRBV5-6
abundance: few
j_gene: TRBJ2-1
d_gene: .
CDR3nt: TGTGCCAGCAGCATACGGGACGGCAATGAGCAGTTCTTC
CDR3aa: CASSIRDGNEQFF

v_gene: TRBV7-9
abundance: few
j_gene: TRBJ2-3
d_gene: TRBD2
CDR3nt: TGTGCCAGCAGCCCTGTTAGCGGGAGTAGCACAGATACGCAGTATTTT
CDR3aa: CASSPVSGSSTDTQYF

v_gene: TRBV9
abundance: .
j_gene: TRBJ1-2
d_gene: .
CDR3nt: TGTGCCAGCAGCGTAGGAGGGACCGCCGCTAACTATGGCTACACCTTC
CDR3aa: CASSVGGTAANYGYTF

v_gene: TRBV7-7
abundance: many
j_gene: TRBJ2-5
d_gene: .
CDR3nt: TGTGCCAGCAGCCCCGGACTGGTTGGGGAGACCCAGTACTTC
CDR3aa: CASSPGLVGETQYF

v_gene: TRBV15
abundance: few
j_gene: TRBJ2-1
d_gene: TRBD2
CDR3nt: TGTGCCACCAGCAGAAATTTAGGACTAGCGGGACACAATGAGCAGTTCTTC
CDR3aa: CATSRNLGLAGHNEQFF

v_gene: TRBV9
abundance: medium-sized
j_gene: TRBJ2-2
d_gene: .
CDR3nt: TGTGCCAGCAGCGCGCAAATAGGGTTGTCTATCCCCGGGGAGCTGTTTTTT
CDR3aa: CASSAQIGLSIPGELFF

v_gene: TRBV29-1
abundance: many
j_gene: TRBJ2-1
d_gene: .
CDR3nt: TGCAGCGTTGAAGTCCAGGTTAGCTCCTACAATGAGCAGTTCTTC
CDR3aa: CSVEVQVSSYNEQFF

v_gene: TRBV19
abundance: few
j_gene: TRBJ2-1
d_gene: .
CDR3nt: TGTGCCAGTAGTATAATCGACAGGGACTTAGGGGAGCAGTTCTTC
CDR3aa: CASSIIDRDLGEQFF

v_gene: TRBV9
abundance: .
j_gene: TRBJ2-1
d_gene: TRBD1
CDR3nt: TGTGCCAGCAGCTTAACCGGGACAGACCACAATGAGCAGTTCTTC
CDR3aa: CASSLTGTDHNEQFF

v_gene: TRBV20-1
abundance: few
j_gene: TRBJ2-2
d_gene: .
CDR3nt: TGCAGTGCTAGCCGCTTAGGGCCCGGGGAGCTGTTTTTT
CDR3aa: CSASRLGPGELFF

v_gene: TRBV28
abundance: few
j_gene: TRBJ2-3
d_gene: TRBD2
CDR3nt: TGTGCCAGCAGTAATCTAGCGGGGGACCCCACAGATACGCAGTATTTT
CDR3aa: CASSNLAGDPTDTQYF

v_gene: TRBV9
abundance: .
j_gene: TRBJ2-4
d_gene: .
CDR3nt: TGTGCCAGCAGCGTAGAGGGGGGGCAAGGCAAAAACATTCAGTACTTC
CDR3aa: CASSVEGGQGKNIQYF

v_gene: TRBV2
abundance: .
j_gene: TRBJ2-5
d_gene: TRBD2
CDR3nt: TGTGCCAGCAGGGCGGACGGGGGGGAGACCCAGTACTTC
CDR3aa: CASRADGGETQYF

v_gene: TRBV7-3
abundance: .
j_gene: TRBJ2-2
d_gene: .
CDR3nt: TGTGCCAGCAGCTTAGTAGGGACAACGAACACCGGGGAGCTGTTTTTT
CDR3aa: CASSLVGTTNTGELFF

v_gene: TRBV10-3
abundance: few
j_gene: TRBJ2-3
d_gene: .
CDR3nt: TGTGCCATCAGTGGGAAAGTGGAAGGCACAGATACGCAGTATTTT
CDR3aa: CAISGKVEGTDTQYF

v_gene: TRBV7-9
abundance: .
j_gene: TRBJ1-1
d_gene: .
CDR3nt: TGTGCCAGCAGCCCATTCACCCTGAACACTGAAGCTTTCTTT
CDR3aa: CASSPFTLNTEAFF

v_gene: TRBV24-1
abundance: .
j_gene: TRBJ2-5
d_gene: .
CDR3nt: TGTGCCACCAGTGATCCCCTCGGGGGCGTAGAGACCCAGTACTTC
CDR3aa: CATSDPLGGVETQYF

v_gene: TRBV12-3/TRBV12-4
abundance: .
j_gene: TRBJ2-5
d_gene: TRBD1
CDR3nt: TGTGCCAGCAGTGCGGGACAGGGGGACGAGACCCAGTACTTC
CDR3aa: CASSAGQGDETQYF

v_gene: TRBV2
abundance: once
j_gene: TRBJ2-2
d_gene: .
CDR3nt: TGTGCCAGCAGGCAGGAGATTACAGGAAACGGGGAGCTGTTTTTT
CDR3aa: CASRQEITGNGELFF

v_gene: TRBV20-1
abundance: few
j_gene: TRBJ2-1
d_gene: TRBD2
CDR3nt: TGCAGTGCGGGGGGACTACCGATTGGGCCCAATGAGCAGTTCTTC
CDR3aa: CSAGGLPIGPNEQFF

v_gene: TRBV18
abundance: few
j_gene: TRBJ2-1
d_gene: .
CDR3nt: TGTGCCAGCTCACCCCTAGAGTGGGACAATGAGCAGTTCTTC
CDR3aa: CASSPLEWDNEQFF

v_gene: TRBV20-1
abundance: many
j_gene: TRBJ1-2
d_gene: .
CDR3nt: TGCAGTGCTAGAGTACAAAGAACGAAAGCTAACTATGGCTACACCTTC
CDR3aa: CSARVQRTKANYGYTF

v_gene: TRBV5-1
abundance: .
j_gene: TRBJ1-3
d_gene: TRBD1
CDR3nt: TGCGCCAGCAGCTTGGCGGGACAGGACTACTCTGGAAACACCATATATTTT
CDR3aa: CASSLAGQDYSGNTIYF

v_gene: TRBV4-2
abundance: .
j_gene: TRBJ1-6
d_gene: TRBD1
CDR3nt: TGTGCCAGGAGCCCGACAGGGGATTCACCCCTCCACTTT
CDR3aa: CARSPTGDSPLHF